This passage covers 8 T cell receptor beta chains from one sample sequenced in a study of blood T cell repertoires in COVID-19. The assay was immunoSEQ multiplex PCR, and TCRdb's table has in-frame clones only and misses some. This repertoire shows some 200,000 clones, nearly 85% found once; its top ten account for over 1%. Sequences were obtained from peripheral blood. The receptors stem from a woman aged 25 to 39 with COVID-19, enrolled during active disease.

This clone was picked up a small number of times. The CDR3 DNA reads as TGCAGTGCTAGTACTAGCGGGGCCAGCACAGATACGCAGTATTTT. It translates to CSASTSGASTDTQYF. This chain links TRBV20-1 with TRBJ2-3, with 10 bases fitting TRBD2. Germline-derived CDR1 and CDR2 are DFQATT and SNEGSKA (reference sequence). The CDR3 totals 15 residues. Losses at the gene ends were 3 bases for V and 0 bases for J; bases not matched to a gene: 3.

This clone was found a few times. The chain joins TRBV24-1 to TRBJ2-2; 9 bases agree with TRBD1. J lost 4 bases, V lost 5 bases, and 10 bases had no gene match. Germline V CDR1 and CDR2: KGHDR, SFDVKD. This CDR3 has 17 amino acids. CDR3 bases: TGTGCCACCAGTGCCGCCACAGGGGGCTTTAGCACCGGGGAGCTGTTTTTT. As protein: CATSAATGGFSTGELFF.

The chain carries TRBV19 and TRBJ2-1; 7 positions match TRBD1. The CDR3 length is 14 residues. After removal of 5 bases from V and 8 bases from J, the junction contained 9 bases not matched to a gene. CDR1 is LNHDA, CDR2 SQIVND, per germline (reference sequence). The CDR3, as DNA: TGTGCCAGTAGTCAAACCAGGGGGATCGATGAGCAGTTCTTC. This codes for CASSQTRGIDEQFF.

The J gene is TRBJ2-3, the V gene TRBV12-3 or TRBV12-4; TRBD2 is a possible D gene (6 bases). V lost 3 bases and J 5 bases, leaving 9 bases between the germline ends. The CDR3 has 13 amino acids. As DNA, the CDR3 is TGTGCCAGCAGTTTTTCGGGACTAGATACGCAGTATTTT. This gives the protein CASSFSGLDTQYF.

J is TRBJ1-2 and V is TRBV3-1 (or the pseudogene TRBV3-2); possible D gene TRBD1, 5 bases. Trimming left V 4 bases short and J 4 bases short, with 16 bases between. CDR1 and CDR2 from the germline V gene are LGHDT and YNNKEL (reference sequence). CDR3 length: 15 amino acids. The CDR3 bases are TGTGCCAGCAGCCGTGGCGGGGGGACTGTCTATGGCTACACCTTC. This gives the protein CASSRGGGTVYGYTF.

The gene calls are TRBV3-1 (or the pseudogene TRBV3-2) and TRBJ1-2, with D possibly being TRBD1 (6 bases). The CDR3 has 15 residues. The germline V gene has CDR1 LGHDT and CDR2 YNNKEL (reference sequence). V lost 0 bases and J lost 4, with 12 bases in between. Here the CDR3 reads CASSQERRGGYGYTF. In DNA form, the CDR3 reads TGTGCCAGCAGCCAAGAGCGAAGGGGGGGCTATGGCTACACCTTC.

The chain uses TRBV9 and TRBJ2-5, with D possibly matching TRBD2 (5 bases). The germline CDR1 and CDR2 sequences are SGDLS and YYNGEE. The ends were cut back, 1 base at V and 5 bases at J, with 15 bases in the middle. CDR3 length equals 15 residues. Here the CDR3 reads CASSVQEGGWETQYF. The CDR3 nucleotides are TGTGCCAGCAGCGTACAGGAAGGAGGCTGGGAGACCCAGTACTTC.

The rearrangement links TRBV9 to TRBJ2-3; 8 bases match TRBD2. Per the germline V gene, CDR1 is SGDLS and CDR2 is YYNGEE. The CDR3 runs 15 residues. With V trimmed by 0 bases and J by 4 bases, 4 bases remained unmatched. As DNA, the CDR3 is TGTGCCAGCAGCGTAGACCGGGGGGGCCCAGATACGCAGTATTTT. Translation gives CASSVDRGGPDTQYF.